These T cell receptor beta chains were read from a single sample in a study of cytomegalovirus exposure and HLA in healthy donors. Sequencing was performed with immunoSEQ multiplex PCR; in TCRdb, only in-frame clones are kept and a portion is missing. The profile shows 150,000 to 200,000 clones, roughly four fifths of them singletons. The sequenced sample consisted of PBMCs. These receptors came from a man in his fifties in good health and CMV-seropositive. Each CDR3 is given with its conserved first and last residue. Each record gives: CDR3 protein, CDR3 DNA, J gene, clone size, D gene, V gene. A D gene is named only where the DNA matches it firmly. Rows give clone size only sometimes, using once, few, many, or a class for an expanded clone.

CASSLGQGLRLNTEAFF | TGTGCCAGCAGTTTAGGACAGGGGCTGAGGCTGAACACTGAAGCTTTCTTT | TRBJ1-1 | - | TRBD1 | TRBV28
CASSFAGGLTGELFF | TGTGCCAGCAGTTTCGCGGGAGGGCTAACCGGGGAGCTGTTTTTT | TRBJ2-2 | - | TRBD2 | TRBV27
CASSPGDRYTGELFF | TGTGCCAGCAGCCCCGGGGACAGATACACCGGGGAGCTGTTTTTT | TRBJ2-2 | - | TRBD1 | TRBV27
CASSPQPGLAGYEQYF | TGTGCCAGCAGCCCCCAACCAGGACTAGCGGGGTACGAGCAGTACTTC | TRBJ2-7 | - | TRBD2 | TRBV9
CASRRLAGLETQYF | TGTGCCAGCAGGCGACTAGCGGGACTAGAGACCCAGTACTTC | TRBJ2-5 | - | TRBD2 | TRBV6-5
CASSVDPQGYEQYF | TGTGCCAGCAGCGTAGATCCCCAGGGCTACGAGCAGTACTTC | TRBJ2-7 | - | - | TRBV9
CASSRSGLAQFF | TGTGCCAGCAGCCGGAGTGGCCTAGCGCAGTTCTTC | TRBJ2-1 | - | - | TRBV14
CASTYGDSNQPQHF | TGTGCCAGCACCTACGGGGATAGCAATCAGCCCCAGCATTTT | TRBJ1-5 | - | - | TRBV6-6
CASPPLAGEVDTQYF | TGTGCCAGCCCCCCTTTAGCGGGAGAGGTAGATACGCAGTATTTT | TRBJ2-3 | - | TRBD2 | TRBV28
CSSSPPGVGGETQYF | TGTTCCAGCAGCCCTCCCGGGGTGGGAGGAGAGACCCAGTACTTC | TRBJ2-5 | - | - | TRBV7-9
CASTPTGNTEAFF | TGTGCCAGCACACCGACAGGGAACACTGAAGCTTTCTTT | TRBJ1-1 | - | - | TRBV7-8
CASSPRTGANEKLFF | TGTGCCAGCAGCCCAAGGACAGGGGCTAATGAAAAACTGTTTTTT | TRBJ1-4 | - | TRBD1 | TRBV5-6
CASSLRLLAGGGSYEQYF | TGCGCCAGCAGCTTGCGGCTACTAGCGGGAGGAGGTTCCTACGAGCAGTACTTC | TRBJ2-7 | - | TRBD2 | TRBV5-1
CASSQGKQGAKYEQYF | TGCGCCAGCAGCCAAGGGAAACAGGGGGCGAAGTACGAGCAGTACTTC | TRBJ2-7 | - | TRBD1 | TRBV4-1
CASSDPRNYTDTQYF | TGCGCCAGCAGTGATCCCAGAAACTACACAGATACGCAGTATTTT | TRBJ2-3 | - | - | TRBV10-2
CASSTGTVFPDTQYF | TGCGCCAGCAGCACCGGGACAGTTTTTCCAGATACGCAGTATTTT | TRBJ2-3 | - | TRBD1 | TRBV5-1
CASSSGVGRTMEQYF | TGTGCCAGCAGCTCGGGCGTAGGCAGGACTATGGAGCAGTACTTC | TRBJ2-7 | - | - | TRBV7-9
CASSPVGFGNYGYTF | TGTGCCAGTAGTCCCGTCGGGTTTGGGAACTATGGCTACACCTTC | TRBJ1-2 | - | - | TRBV19
CASTLDRGRYANTGELFF | TGCGCCAGCACCTTAGACAGGGGGAGATACGCGAACACCGGGGAGCTGTTTTTT | TRBJ2-2 | once | TRBD1 | TRBV10-2
CASSEYTPGSMYF | TGTGCCAGCAGTGAATATACCCCAGGGTCGATGTACTTC | TRBJ2-7 | - | - | TRBV25-1
CASSVGGFSNQPQHF | TGTGCCAGCAGCGTTGGAGGTTTCAGCAATCAGCCCCAGCATTTT | TRBJ1-5 | - | - | TRBV9
CSSSLNRGGNEKLFF | TGTTCCAGCAGCTTAAACCGGGGGGGGAATGAAAAACTGTTTTTT | TRBJ1-4 | - | - | TRBV7-9